Here is one T cell receptor beta chain with its context. What it binds is unknown. This entry belongs to a study of cytomegalovirus exposure and HLA in healthy donors. Study-wide points: Excluded were some V segments that proved indistinguishable, including TRBV6-2 and TRBV6-3. It was confirmed in vitro that three of the CMV-associated chains were specific for CMV antigens.

Primers for the PCR totalled 60 Vbeta and 13 Jbeta. Data came from immunoSEQ multiplex PCR; TCRdb stores just in-frame clones and leaves some out. This table has 100,000 to 150,000 clones, about 84% appearing once. The V end was cut by 0 bases, the J end by 7 bases, with 9 bases between. CDR1 is LGHNA, CDR2 YNFKEQ, per germline. This CDR3 region has 13 residues. This clonotype was sampled from a boy between 10 and 17 years old in good health and CMV-seronegative. Sequencing input: PBMCs. V and J are TRBV4-2 and TRBJ1-2; D is unclear. The chain's CDR3 is CASSQDGGFGYTF. CDR3 nucleotide sequence: TGTGCCAGCAGCCAAGATGGCGGGTTTGGCTACACCTTC.